A selection of T cell receptor beta chains follows, all from one sample in a study of T cell responses to AZD1222 COVID-19 vaccine. Measured with immunoSEQ multiplex PCR; TCRdb has only the in-frame clones, and not every one. The sample carries more than 150,000 clones, 88% recorded once. Material: peripheral blood, obtained after recovery from COVID-19. Receptors originate from an adult who had recovered from COVID-19. Each CDR3 is given with its conserved first and last residue. D genes are given only for firm matches. Not all rows give a size; the values are once, few, many and, for expanded clones, a class.

d_call: TRBD1; v_call: TRBV9; clone_size: NA; j_call: TRBJ1-2; cdr3_nt: TGTGCCAGCAGCGTCGGACAGGGGAATAACTATGGCTACACCTTC; cdr3_aa: CASSVGQGNNYGYTF
d_call: TRBD1; v_call: TRBV11-2; clone_size: NA; j_call: TRBJ1-1; cdr3_nt: TGTGCCAGCAGCCCCCGGGACAGGGGGCGAAACACTGAAGCTTTCTTT; cdr3_aa: CASSPRDRGRNTEAFF
d_call: NA; v_call: TRBV5-1; clone_size: NA; j_call: TRBJ1-1; cdr3_nt: TGCGCCAGCAGCGTCGAGTACGGAGGAACTGAAGCTTTCTTT; cdr3_aa: CASSVEYGGTEAFF
d_call: NA; v_call: TRBV6-2/TRBV6-3; clone_size: NA; j_call: TRBJ2-3; cdr3_nt: TGTGCCAGCAGTTCCCCTTTGGAAATTAGCACAGATACGCAGTATTTT; cdr3_aa: CASSSPLEISTDTQYF
d_call: NA; v_call: TRBV5-4; clone_size: NA; j_call: TRBJ2-7; cdr3_nt: TGTGCCAGCAGCTTTGGCCCGGGGGGCAACTCCTACGAGCAGTACTTC; cdr3_aa: CASSFGPGGNSYEQYF
d_call: NA; v_call: TRBV6-5; clone_size: once; j_call: TRBJ2-7; cdr3_nt: TGTGCCAGCCGCTACTCTGTTGGCGACCGGTCCTACGAGCAGTACTTC; cdr3_aa: CASRYSVGDRSYEQYF
d_call: TRBD2; v_call: TRBV24-1; clone_size: NA; j_call: TRBJ2-1; cdr3_nt: TGTGCCACCAGTGATTTCATGGGACTAGCGGAGAACAATGAGCAGTTCTTC; cdr3_aa: CATSDFMGLAENNEQFF
d_call: NA; v_call: TRBV2; clone_size: NA; j_call: TRBJ2-7; cdr3_nt: TGTGCCAGCAGTGAACTAGGCTACGAGCAGTACTTC; cdr3_aa: CASSELGYEQYF
d_call: NA; v_call: TRBV2; clone_size: NA; j_call: TRBJ1-5; cdr3_nt: TGTGCCAGCAGCCTTCCGGAGGCCCATAGCAATCAGCCCCAGCATTTT; cdr3_aa: CASSLPEAHSNQPQHF
d_call: NA; v_call: TRBV14; clone_size: NA; j_call: TRBJ1-5; cdr3_nt: TGTGCCAGCAGCCAAGCAGGGGAGGAGGATCAGCCCCAGCATTTT; cdr3_aa: CASSQAGEEDQPQHF
d_call: NA; v_call: TRBV11-2; clone_size: NA; j_call: TRBJ1-1; cdr3_nt: TGTGCCAGCAGCTTTATGAGGGCGAACACTGAAGCTTTCTTT; cdr3_aa: CASSFMRANTEAFF
d_call: TRBD1; v_call: TRBV7-9; clone_size: NA; j_call: TRBJ2-2; cdr3_nt: TGTGCCAGCAGCGCTACCACAGGGGCCAACACCGGGGAGCTGTTTTTT; cdr3_aa: CASSATTGANTGELFF
d_call: NA; v_call: TRBV19; clone_size: NA; j_call: TRBJ2-1; cdr3_nt: TGTGCCAGTAGTCGGGACTCCTACAATGAGCAGTTCTTC; cdr3_aa: CASSRDSYNEQFF
d_call: NA; v_call: TRBV19; clone_size: NA; j_call: TRBJ2-2; cdr3_nt: TGTGCCAGTAGTATCGAGGGGGGGTCCGGGGAGCTGTTTTTT; cdr3_aa: CASSIEGGSGELFF
d_call: NA; v_call: TRBV10-3; clone_size: NA; j_call: TRBJ1-5; cdr3_nt: TGTGCCATCAGTGATACAGGGAATCAGCCCCAGCATTTT; cdr3_aa: CAISDTGNQPQHF
d_call: NA; v_call: TRBV29-1; clone_size: NA; j_call: TRBJ1-1; cdr3_nt: TGCAGCGTTGTGAGACCCTTGAACACTGAAGCTTTCTTT; cdr3_aa: CSVVRPLNTEAFF
d_call: NA; v_call: TRBV5-4; clone_size: NA; j_call: TRBJ2-5; cdr3_nt: TGTGCCAGCAGCGCCGACAGGGAGACCCAGTACTTC; cdr3_aa: CASSADRETQYF
d_call: TRBD1; v_call: TRBV7-3; clone_size: NA; j_call: TRBJ1-1; cdr3_nt: TGTGCCAGCAGCTCGTCAGGGGGCCCTGGCACTGAAGCTTTCTTT; cdr3_aa: CASSSSGGPGTEAFF
d_call: TRBD1; v_call: TRBV7-9; clone_size: NA; j_call: TRBJ2-7; cdr3_nt: TGTGCCAGCAGCTTGTCCCTTGGGACAGGGAACTACGAGCAGTACTTC; cdr3_aa: CASSLSLGTGNYEQYF
d_call: NA; v_call: TRBV18; clone_size: NA; j_call: TRBJ2-2; cdr3_nt: TGTGCCAGCTCACCACTACAGGGTGGCGGGGAGCTGTTTTTT; cdr3_aa: CASSPLQGGGELFF
d_call: NA; v_call: TRBV27; clone_size: NA; j_call: TRBJ2-7; cdr3_nt: TGTGCCAGCAGTTCCGGGCGGGGACGGCACTCCTACGAGCAGTACTTC; cdr3_aa: CASSSGRGRHSYEQYF
d_call: NA; v_call: TRBV6-5; clone_size: NA; j_call: TRBJ2-7; cdr3_nt: TGTGCCAGCAGTTACTCAAGACAGTCAACCTACGAGCAGTACTTC; cdr3_aa: CASSYSRQSTYEQYF
d_call: NA; v_call: TRBV5-1; clone_size: once; j_call: TRBJ2-1; cdr3_nt: TGCGCCAGCAGCTTGGCGGGGTATAGTGAGCAGTTCTTC; cdr3_aa: CASSLAGYSEQFF
d_call: NA; v_call: TRBV3-1/TRBV3-2; clone_size: NA; j_call: TRBJ1-5; cdr3_nt: TGTGCCAGCAGCCTAGGGGTTGGTCAGCCCCAGCATTTT; cdr3_aa: CASSLGVGQPQHF
d_call: TRBD2; v_call: TRBV4-2; clone_size: NA; j_call: TRBJ2-7; cdr3_nt: TGTGCCAGCAGCCAAGATGAGGGGACTAGCGGGTGGCACTACGAGCAGTACTTC; cdr3_aa: CASSQDEGTSGWHYEQYF
d_call: NA; v_call: TRBV9; clone_size: NA; j_call: TRBJ1-1; cdr3_nt: TGTGCCAGCAGCGTAAGCAGGGGCGGAGAAGCTTTCTTT; cdr3_aa: CASSVSRGGEAFF
d_call: NA; v_call: TRBV6-1; clone_size: NA; j_call: TRBJ1-4; cdr3_nt: TGTGCCAGCAGTGATGATGAAAAACTGTTTTTT; cdr3_aa: CASSDDEKLFF
d_call: NA; v_call: TRBV27; clone_size: NA; j_call: TRBJ2-1; cdr3_nt: TGTGCCAGCAGTAACGGGATAGCCTACAATGAGCAGTTCTTC; cdr3_aa: CASSNGIAYNEQFF
d_call: NA; v_call: TRBV5-1; clone_size: NA; j_call: TRBJ2-1; cdr3_nt: TGCGCCAGCAGCTTGGGTCCCGTGGTTGGCTCCTACAATGAGCAGTTCTTC; cdr3_aa: CASSLGPVVGSYNEQFF
d_call: NA; v_call: TRBV9; clone_size: few; j_call: TRBJ1-1; cdr3_nt: TGTGCCAGCAGCGTACGGGGGCAGGGGACTGAAGCTTTCTTT; cdr3_aa: CASSVRGQGTEAFF
d_call: NA; v_call: TRBV6-5; clone_size: NA; j_call: TRBJ2-2; cdr3_nt: TGTGCCAGCAGTTACTATGGGGGGGAGCTGTTTTTT; cdr3_aa: CASSYYGGELFF
d_call: NA; v_call: TRBV3-1/TRBV3-2; clone_size: NA; j_call: TRBJ2-7; cdr3_nt: TGTGCCAGCAGCCAAGCAAGACAGGTGGGGGTTTTCGAGCAGTACTTC; cdr3_aa: CASSQARQVGVFEQYF
d_call: NA; v_call: TRBV5-1; clone_size: NA; j_call: TRBJ2-7; cdr3_nt: TGCGCCAGCAGCTTGTATCCGGGCAATTACGAGCAGTACTTC; cdr3_aa: CASSLYPGNYEQYF
d_call: NA; v_call: TRBV3-1/TRBV3-2; clone_size: NA; j_call: TRBJ2-7; cdr3_nt: TGTGCCAGCAGCCAAGGGGGAAACAGGCACTACGAGCAGTACTTC; cdr3_aa: CASSQGGNRHYEQYF
d_call: NA; v_call: TRBV5-4; clone_size: NA; j_call: TRBJ1-1; cdr3_nt: TGTGCCAGCAGCTTGGGAGTTTTAAACACTGAAGCTTTCTTT; cdr3_aa: CASSLGVLNTEAFF
d_call: NA; v_call: TRBV5-6; clone_size: NA; j_call: TRBJ1-1; cdr3_nt: TGTGCCAGCATCACAATTAGCCGGGACACTGAAGCTTTCTTT; cdr3_aa: CASITISRDTEAFF
d_call: NA; v_call: TRBV11-2; clone_size: NA; j_call: TRBJ1-2; cdr3_nt: TGTGCCAGCAGCTTTTCCGGAGACTATGGCTACACCTTC; cdr3_aa: CASSFSGDYGYTF
d_call: NA; v_call: TRBV7-2; clone_size: NA; j_call: TRBJ2-5; cdr3_nt: TGTGCCAGCAGCTTAGTTCCCCGGACGGGGGAGACCCAGTACTTC; cdr3_aa: CASSLVPRTGETQYF
d_call: NA; v_call: TRBV19; clone_size: few; j_call: TRBJ2-2; cdr3_nt: TGTGCCAGTAGTGGGGGGTCATACACCGGGGAGCTGTTTTTT; cdr3_aa: CASSGGSYTGELFF
d_call: NA; v_call: TRBV6-1; clone_size: NA; j_call: TRBJ2-7; cdr3_nt: TGTGCCAGCAGTGAGGGTCCACGGGACACCCTTCCCTACGAGCAGTACTTC; cdr3_aa: CASSEGPRDTLPYEQYF
d_call: NA; v_call: TRBV4-2; clone_size: NA; j_call: TRBJ1-1; cdr3_nt: TGTGCCAGCAGCCAAAGGTCCCCCAACACTGAAGCTTTCTTT; cdr3_aa: CASSQRSPNTEAFF
d_call: TRBD1; v_call: TRBV5-1; clone_size: NA; j_call: TRBJ1-5; cdr3_nt: TGCGCCAGCAGCCCTGAGACAGGGACTCTTCAGCCCCAGCATTTT; cdr3_aa: CASSPETGTLQPQHF
d_call: NA; v_call: TRBV7-2; clone_size: NA; j_call: TRBJ1-1; cdr3_nt: TGTGCCAGCAGCTTTGGGGGTGTGGACACTGAAGCTTTCTTT; cdr3_aa: CASSFGGVDTEAFF
d_call: TRBD2; v_call: TRBV2; clone_size: NA; j_call: TRBJ2-7; cdr3_nt: TGTGCCAGCAGTGACTGGACTAGCCCCTACGAGCAGTACTTC; cdr3_aa: CASSDWTSPYEQYF
d_call: NA; v_call: TRBV19; clone_size: NA; j_call: TRBJ1-5; cdr3_nt: TGTGCCAGTACAAAGGTCGGTAGCAATCAGCCCCAGCATTTT; cdr3_aa: CASTKVGSNQPQHF
d_call: TRBD1; v_call: TRBV7-9; clone_size: NA; j_call: TRBJ2-3; cdr3_nt: TGTGCCAGCAGCTTACGGGGACGACAGGGGGGCACAGATACGCAGTATTTT; cdr3_aa: CASSLRGRQGGTDTQYF
d_call: NA; v_call: TRBV20-1; clone_size: NA; j_call: TRBJ2-2; cdr3_nt: TGCAGTGCTAGTCCAGTCGGGGGAAGGAACACCGGGGAGCTGTTTTTT; cdr3_aa: CSASPVGGRNTGELFF
d_call: NA; v_call: TRBV10-3; clone_size: NA; j_call: TRBJ1-2; cdr3_nt: TGTGCCACCGGGACCGGGGGTTCTTCCTATGGCTACACCTTC; cdr3_aa: CATGTGGSSYGYTF